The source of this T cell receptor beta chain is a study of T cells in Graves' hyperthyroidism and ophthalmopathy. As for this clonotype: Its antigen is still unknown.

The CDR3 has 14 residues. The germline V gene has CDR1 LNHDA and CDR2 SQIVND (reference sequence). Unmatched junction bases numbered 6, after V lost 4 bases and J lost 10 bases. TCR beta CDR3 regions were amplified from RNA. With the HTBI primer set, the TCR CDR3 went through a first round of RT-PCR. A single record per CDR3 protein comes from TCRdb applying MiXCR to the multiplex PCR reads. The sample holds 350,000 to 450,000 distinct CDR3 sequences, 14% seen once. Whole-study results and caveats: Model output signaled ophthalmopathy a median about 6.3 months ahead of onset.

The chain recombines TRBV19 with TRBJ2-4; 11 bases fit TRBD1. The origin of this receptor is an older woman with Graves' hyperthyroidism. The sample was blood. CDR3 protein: CASSTGQGGEIQYF. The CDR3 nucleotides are TGTGCCAGTAGTACGGGACAGGGGGGCGAAATTCAGTACTTC.